Shown below are 4 T cell receptor beta chains from a single sample sequenced in a study of cytomegalovirus exposure and HLA in healthy donors listed by TCRdb under 2017. The library came from the immunoSEQ multiplex PCR assay. For the multiplex PCR, a mixture combining 60 forward primers for TCR Vbeta segments and 13 reverse primers for TCR Jbeta segments was used. In its TCRdb copy, this immuneACCESS table keeps in-frame sequences only and misses some clones. Where compared with another copy, unresolved V genes explain less than half of these, and the others have no known cause. The table for this sample lists fewer than 150,000 clones; around 77% of them were counted only once. The top ten clones comprise 1.2% of the sample. Sequenced sample: PBMCs. These receptors all stem from a man aged 50 to 60 in good health and CMV-seronegative.

The gene calls are TRBV11-2 and TRBJ2-3; D unresolved. This CDR3 comprises 11 residues. Trimming shortened V by 4 bases and J by 13 bases, and 12 bases separated the two germline ends. The germline gives CDR1 SGHAT, CDR2 FQNNGV. The CDR3 DNA sequence: TGTGCCAGCAGCTCACCCCTCCGGGAGTATTTT. Its translation: CASSSPLREYF.

The chain has TRBV28 and TRBJ1-1; D not resolved. Germline CDR1 is MDHEN and CDR2 is SYDVKM. V lost 2 bases to trimming and J lost 0 bases, with 13 bases between them. The CDR3 has 16 residues. The CDR3 loop reads CASSLRWARLNTEAFF. CDR3 nucleotides: TGTGCCAGCAGTTTAAGGTGGGCCAGGTTGAACACTGAAGCTTTCTTT.

This chain uses TRBV2 with TRBJ1-1; no firm D call. CDR3 length: 12 amino acids. Trimming pared 4 bases from V and 3 bases from J, leaving 6 bases between. From germline, CDR1 is SNHLY and CDR2 FYNNEI. CDR3 loop: CASSGEHTEAFF. The CDR3 nucleotides are TGTGCCAGCAGTGGAGAGCACACTGAAGCTTTCTTT.

V usage is TRBV13 and J usage is TRBJ2-7, with D possibly being TRBD1 (5 bases). The CDR3 covers 16 residues. Per the germline V gene, CDR1 is PRHDT and CDR2 is FYEKMQ (reference sequence). V lost 2 bases and J lost 1, with 15 bases in between. CDR3 region: CASSLNFGQGSYEQYF. Written as DNA, the CDR3 is TGTGCCAGCAGCTTAAATTTTGGGCAGGGTTCCTACGAGCAGTACTTC. The entire variable domain, with the rest obtained from reference TRBV13 and TRBJ2-7, is as follows: AAGVIQSPRHLIKEKRETATLKCYPIPRHDTVYWYQQGPGQDPQFLISFYEKMQSDKGSIPDRFSAQQFSDYHSELNMSSLELGDSALYFCASSLNFGQGSYEQYFGPGTRLTVT.